Listed here is a single TCR beta chain. What it recognizes is unknown. Trimming pared 1 base from V and 0 bases from J, leaving 7 bases between. The V gene's germline CDR1 is MNHEY and CDR2 SMNVEV (reference sequence). This CDR3 has 15 residues. This specimen comes from a study of T cell responses to AZD1222 COVID-19 vaccine. Profiled with immunoSEQ multiplex PCR; TCRdb holds only in-frame clones, not every one. Here the sample spans about 110,000 clones, about 94% being singletons. Pooling of second doses given at about 4 or about 12 weeks was done. General study points: Without day 14 samples, only post-peak T cell repertoires were studied. Nearly half of unique spike-specific TCRs reportedly avoided B.1.351 and B.1.1.7 mutated regions. Clonal diversity was possibly underestimated, and white British individuals and females predominated among donors.

V usage is TRBV27 and J usage is TRBJ2-1, with D uncertain. This sample comprised peripheral blood, obtained 28 days after the second AZD1222 dose. The source is an adult who received the AZD1222 COVID-19 vaccine. For the CDR3, the DNA is TGTGCCAGCAGTTTATGGGTAAGCTCCTACAATGAGCAGTTCTTC. This gives the protein CASSLWVSSYNEQFF.